These 5 T cell receptor beta chains came from one sample sequenced in a study of blood T cell repertoires in COVID-19. Here immunoSEQ multiplex PCR was the method, and the copy in TCRdb shows in-frame clones only, minus some. The sample lists 95,000 to 100,000 clones, around 90% occurring once. What was sequenced was peripheral blood. The receptors were gathered from a man over 45 with acute or convalescent COVID-19.

CDR3 protein: CASSLVGGQETQYF. The CDR3 nucleotides read TGTGCCAGCAGCTTAGTTGGGGGGCAAGAGACCCAGTACTTC. This chain connects TRBV7-9 to TRBJ2-5; a possible D gene is TRBD2 (6 bases). Germline assignment: CDR1 SEHNR and CDR2 FQNEAQ (reference sequence). This CDR3 comprises 14 residues. With 1 base removed from V and 2 bases from J, the gap between germline ends came to 8 bases.

This clone was counted ten times or more. V gene TRBV5-1 combines with J gene TRBJ1-5, with D perhaps TRBD1 (5 bases). Germline V gives CDR1 SGHRS, CDR2 YFSETQ. Trimming took 0 bases from V and 7 from J, leaving 14 bases between them. This CDR3 is 15 amino acids long. The CDR3 nucleotides read TGCGCCAGCAGCTTGGCGGGGGGGTTCATACAGCCCCAGCATTTT. Protein product: CASSLAGGFIQPQHF.

The V gene is TRBV18, the J gene TRBJ1-6, with 8 nucleotides matching TRBD1. The CDR3 totals 16 residues. V lost 4 bases, J lost 8 bases, and 10 bases stayed unmatched. Germline V lookup: CDR1 KGHSH, CDR2 LQKENI. CDR3 loop: CASSLQPQGADSPLHF. CDR3 in DNA: TGTGCCAGCTCACTACAGCCCCAGGGGGCCGATTCACCCCTCCACTTT.

This sequence joins TRBV6-6 and TRBJ2-3; 9 nucleotides line up with TRBD1. Germline V gene data show CDR1 as MNHNY and CDR2 as SVGAGI (reference sequence). CDR3 length: 17 amino acids. V lost 6 bases to trimming and J lost 2 bases; unmatched junction nucleotides: 12. CDR3 residues: CASSYPLTGGYTDTQYF. As DNA, the CDR3 is TGTGCCAGCAGCTACCCTCTGACAGGGGGATACACAGATACGCAGTATTTT.

This chain joins TRBV5-1 and TRBJ2-7, with D unclear. CDR1 and CDR2 (germline): SGHRS, YFSETQ. The CDR3 is 11 amino acids. V was clipped by 3 bases and J by 2 bases, with 3 bases between them. The CDR3 loop reads CASSSAYEQYF. CDR3 nucleotide sequence: TGCGCCAGCAGCTCCGCCTACGAGCAGTACTTC.